These T cell receptor beta chains were read from a single sample in a study of blood T cell repertoires in COVID-19. Sequencing was performed with immunoSEQ multiplex PCR; in TCRdb, only in-frame clones are kept and a portion is missing. Of 400,000 to 450,000 clones listed, around 91% are singletons. Sequenced: peripheral blood. Source of these receptors: a woman in her forties with COVID-19, enrolled during active disease. Both conserved end residues are part of each CDR3. D genes are given only for firm matches. Clone size appears in some rows only: once, few, many, or a class for an expanded clone.

>.|16|TRBV19|TRBJ2-1|TRBD2
TGTGCCAGTAGTGGGCGGAGAAGCGGGAGTTACAATGAGCAGTTCTTC
CASSGRRSGSYNEQFF
>.|14|TRBV19|TRBJ1-5|.
TGTGCCAGTAGTGCGCCGATAGGCAATCAGCCCCAGCATTTT
CASSAPIGNQPQHF
>.|17|TRBV7-9|TRBJ2-5|TRBD2
TGTGCCAGCAGCAAACTAGCGGGAAGGGTCGGGGGAGAGACCCAGTACTTC
CASSKLAGRVGGETQYF
>.|14|TRBV4-2|TRBJ1-2|.
TGTGCCAGCAGCCAGACGGTTTTCAGGAGGGGCTACACCTTC
CASSQTVFRRGYTF
>.|16|TRBV19|TRBJ2-1|TRBD2
TGTGCCAGTTTAGGTCGGACTAGCGGGGGGTATAATGAGCAGTTCTTC
CASLGRTSGGYNEQFF
>.|13|TRBV28|TRBJ2-5|.
TGTGCCAGCAGTTTAACCAGCCAAGAGACCCAGTACTTC
CASSLTSQETQYF
>.|15|TRBV27|TRBJ1-1|.
TGTGCCAGCAGTCCGCTTTGGGGGGTCGTCACTGAAGCTTTCTTT
CASSPLWGVVTEAFF
>.|13|TRBV10-3|TRBJ2-3|TRBD2
TGTGCCATCAGTCTAGCGGGCACAGATACGCAGTATTTT
CAISLAGTDTQYF
>.|19|TRBV7-3|TRBJ2-3|TRBD2
TGTGCCAGCAGCTTAGGCGGCCTAGCGGGGAGTTCTAGCACAGATACGCAGTATTTT
CASSLGGLAGSSSTDTQYF
>.|16|TRBV11-2|TRBJ2-7|TRBD1
TGTGCCAGCAGCTTAGCCGGGACAGGGGGCTCCTACGAGCAGTACTTC
CASSLAGTGGSYEQYF
>.|13|TRBV6-1|TRBJ1-2|TRBD1
TGTGCCAGCAGTGAAGGTCCAGGGGGAGGCTACACCTTC
CASSEGPGGGYTF
>.|19|TRBV7-9|TRBJ2-1|.
TGTGCCAGCAGCCCTCTAGTCGGCGGCGGTATGTCTTCCTACAATGAGCAGTTCTTC
CASSPLVGGGMSSYNEQFF
>.|17|TRBV27|TRBJ1-6|TRBD1
TGTGCCAGCAGTTTGAACGGTGTCGGGACAGGGAGTTCACCCCTCCACTTT
CASSLNGVGTGSSPLHF
>.|15|TRBV5-4|TRBJ1-2|.
TGTGCCAGCAGCCCCGACGGGGGGGGGAACTATGGCTACACCTTC
CASSPDGGGNYGYTF
>.|15|TRBV28|TRBJ1-5|TRBD1
TGTGCCAGCAGTTTGCCGGGACAGATTAATCAGCCCCAGCATTTT
CASSLPGQINQPQHF
>.|13|TRBV4-1|TRBJ2-7|.
TGCGCCAGCAGCCTGATCGACGGGTACGAGCAGTACTTC
CASSLIDGYEQYF
>.|13|TRBV5-4|TRBJ1-2|.
TGTGCCAGCAGCGCACAGGGTAACTATGGCTACACCTTC
CASSAQGNYGYTF
>.|15|TRBV5-1|TRBJ2-1|TRBD2
TGCGCCAGCAGCTTGGTTGGGACTAGCGGGGGGGAGCAGTTCTTC
CASSLVGTSGGEQFF
>.|16|TRBV6-2/TRBV6-3|TRBJ1-5|TRBD1
TGTGCCAGCAGTCTTCCCCGGGACAGGGGCAATCAGCCCCAGCATTTT
CASSLPRDRGNQPQHF
>.|15|TRBV7-3|TRBJ2-2|.
TGTGCCAGCAGCTCCGGGGGTTTCGGCACCGGGGAGCTGTTTTTT
CASSSGGFGTGELFF
>.|13|TRBV27|TRBJ2-1|TRBD2
TGTGCCAGCACTCGCTCCGGGGAGGGTGGGCAGTTCTTC
CASTRSGEGGQFF
>.|12|TRBV19|TRBJ2-7|.
TGTGCCAGTAGTAGGGGGCCATACGAGCAGTACTTC
CASSRGPYEQYF
>.|15|TRBV28|TRBJ1-5|TRBD1
TGTGCCAGCAGTTTATCTTCGACAGGGCGTCAGCCCCAGCATTTT
CASSLSSTGRQPQHF
>.|14|TRBV19|TRBJ2-2|TRBD2
TGTGCCAGTAGTAGGGCGGGGGACACCGGGGAGCTGTTTTTT
CASSRAGDTGELFF
>.|13|TRBV7-3|TRBJ1-2|TRBD1
TGTGCCAGCAGCTTACGAGGGGGCGAAGGCTACACCTTC
CASSLRGGEGYTF
>.|14|TRBV6-6|TRBJ1-1|TRBD1
TGTGCCAGCAGTTACTCAAGGACAGGGTCTGAAGCTTTCTTT
CASSYSRTGSEAFF
>.|15|TRBV7-3|TRBJ2-7|TRBD1
TGTGCCAGCAGCTTGACAGGGGTGGGGGCCGGTCTGCAGTACTTC
CASSLTGVGAGLQYF
>once|16|TRBV4-3|TRBJ2-1|.
TGCGCCAGCAGCCAAGATCCGAGTTCCTCCTACAATGAGCAGTTCTTC
CASSQDPSSSYNEQFF
>.|14|TRBV6-6|TRBJ1-5|.
TGTGCCAGCAGTCCCCCCAACGGGAATCAGCCCCAGCATTTT
CASSPPNGNQPQHF
>.|16|TRBV28|TRBJ1-2|.
TGTGCCAGCAGCCTCGAGACGGGGGAAATTAACTATGGCTACACCTTC
CASSLETGEINYGYTF
>.|14|TRBV5-1|TRBJ2-5|TRBD2
TGCGCCAGCAGCCGTGGGACTAGCGAGGAGACCCAGTACTTC
CASSRGTSEETQYF
>.|15|TRBV6-5|TRBJ2-3|TRBD2
TGTGCCAGCAGTCGACTAGCGGGAGACCCGGATACGCAGTATTTT
CASSRLAGDPDTQYF
>.|15|TRBV7-9|TRBJ1-2|.
TGTGCCAGCAGCCCATACAGGGTCGGAAACTATGGCTACACCTTC
CASSPYRVGNYGYTF
>.|14|TRBV30|TRBJ1-5|TRBD1
TGTGCCTGGAGTCTACAGGGGAGTTTCCAGCCCCAGCATTTT
CAWSLQGSFQPQHF
>.|14|TRBV28|TRBJ1-5|.
TGTGCCAGCAGTTCGGGACAACCGGGTCAGCCCCAGCATTTT
CASSSGQPGQPQHF
>.|15|TRBV28|TRBJ2-7|TRBD2
TGTGCCAGCAGTAGGACCCTAGCGGCCGCCTACGAGCAGTACTTC
CASSRTLAAAYEQYF
>.|14|TRBV30|TRBJ1-2|.
TGTGCCTGGAGTGTGAGCCCTAGATTCGGTGGCTACACCTTC
CAWSVSPRFGGYTF
>.|14|TRBV14|TRBJ2-3|TRBD2
TGTGCCAGCCTCCGACTAGCGGGTGCAGATACGCAGTATTTT
CASLRLAGADTQYF
>.|16|TRBV28|TRBJ2-7|.
TGTGCCAGCAGTTTAGGAGGGCTGAGACCAAAATACGAGCAGTACTTC
CASSLGGLRPKYEQYF
>.|15|TRBV25-1|TRBJ1-2|.
TGTGCCAGCAGTGATACTACCGTTGGTCACTATGGCTACACCTTC
CASSDTTVGHYGYTF
>.|15|TRBV6-5|TRBJ1-5|TRBD1
TGTGCCAGCAGATCTACAGGGGCGAGCAATCAGCCCCAGCATTTT
CASRSTGASNQPQHF
>.|15|TRBV7-6|TRBJ1-6|TRBD1
TGTGCCAGCAGCCCGGGACAGGGGAGTTACTCACCCCTCCACTTT
CASSPGQGSYSPLHF
>.|14|TRBV28|TRBJ1-5|.
TGTGCCAGCAGTTTCGCAGGGGCTGGACAGCCCCAGCATTTT
CASSFAGAGQPQHF
>.|14|TRBV9|TRBJ1-3|.
TGTGCCAGCAGCGTTAGGGGCTTTGGAAACACCATATATTTT
CASSVRGFGNTIYF
>.|16|TRBV28|TRBJ1-5|TRBD1
TGTGCCAGCAGTCCCGACAGGGGGAATAGCAATCAGCCCCAGCATTTT
CASSPDRGNSNQPQHF
>.|21|TRBV3-1/TRBV3-2|TRBJ2-7|TRBD2
TGTGCCAGCAGCCAAGAGAAGGAGGCTAGCGGGAGGGCCGGGGAGATCTACGAGCAGTACTTC
CASSQEKEASGRAGEIYEQYF
>.|12|TRBV29-1|TRBJ2-7|TRBD1
TGCAGCGTTCGACAGGGGCCCTACGAGCAGTACTTC
CSVRQGPYEQYF
>once|15|TRBV6-6|TRBJ2-7|TRBD2
TGTGCCAGCAGTTACCAGCCTAGCGGGGGATACGAGCAGTACTTC
CASSYQPSGGYEQYF
>.|17|TRBV18|TRBJ1-1|TRBD1
TGTGCCAGCTCACCTTTTGGGACAGGCGTCTTGGACACTGAAGCTTTCTTT
CASSPFGTGVLDTEAFF
>.|16|TRBV18|TRBJ1-1|.
TGTGCCAGCTCACCAGTTGGGGGGGGTGAGACCACTGAAGCTTTCTTT
CASSPVGGGETTEAFF
>.|17|TRBV15|TRBJ2-7|TRBD1
TGTGCCACCAGCAGAGGGGGAACAGGGGACCGTCGGGACGAGCAGTACTTC
CATSRGGTGDRRDEQYF
>.|15|TRBV30|TRBJ1-1|.
TGTGCCTGGAGGTTTGGGGCGGGACCGGACACTGAAGCTTTCTTT
CAWRFGAGPDTEAFF
>few|17|TRBV7-9|TRBJ2-2|TRBD2
TGTGCCAGCAGCCTACGACTAGCGGGAGTGAACACCGGGGAGCTGTTTTTT
CASSLRLAGVNTGELFF